This T cell receptor beta chain was found in a study of cytomegalovirus exposure and HLA in healthy donors. The PCR was carried out with 60 Vbeta primers and 13 Jbeta primers. This table comes from immunoSEQ multiplex PCR, and its TCRdb copy is limited to in-frame clones, with some not included. This table holds under 65,000 clones, around 82% found once. This CDR3 is 13 amino acids long. Trimming cost V 6 bases and J 5 bases, with 13 bases left between them. Per the germline V gene, CDR1 is MNHEY and CDR2 is SMNVEV (reference sequence). The rearrangement joins TRBV27 to TRBJ1-2; D is undetermined. The TCR originated in a woman between 18 and 30 years old in good health and CMV-seronegative. Sequencing input: PBMCs. This chain's CDR3 is CASRPSTTYGYTF. CDR3 nucleotide sequence: TGTGCCAGCAGACCCTCCACGACATATGGCTACACCTTC.